The present entry profiles one T cell receptor (beta chain) with its context. Its specificity is unknown. The data derive from a study of blood T cells in healthy people across ages. The overall study: T cells yielded about one barcoded beta molecule per two cells through template switching. Study results and limitations: Estimated diversity that came from one million T cells was considered an underestimate.

A sample-barcoded 5' primer and a J-beta primer mix were used in a second PCR of about 7 to 12 cycles. Any given sample supplied a minimum of 2.5 million CDR3-containing paired-end reads. TCRdb analysed the 5' RACE reads with MiXCR anew, one entry per CDR3 protein. This table holds more than 650,000 distinct CDR3 sequences, 22% found once. Each sample had at least 6 million PBMCs isolated. The TCR was taken from a man aged 65 to 79 in good health. Material: blood.

CDR3 nucleotides: TGTGCCAGCAGTTTGGTTGTGGGTAGCGGGAACTACGAGCAGTACGTC. Translation: CASSLVVGSGNYEQYV. The rearrangement joins TRBV12-3 or TRBV12-4 to TRBJ2-7; 8 nucleotides align to TRBD2. The CDR3 extends over 16 amino acids. J lost 3 bases, V lost 3 bases, and 10 bases had no gene match.